These T cell receptor beta chains were read from a single sample in a study of regulatory dendritic cells for organ transplantation. Repertoires were generated with immunoSEQ multiplex PCR, while TCRdb's copy carries only in-frame clones and drops some. The sample has under 35,000 clones; approximately 81% are singletons. The source material was naive CD8+ T cells from blood. The source of these receptors is a human donor in good health. CDR3s include the opening cysteine and the closing phenylalanine or tryptophan. D genes are given only for firm matches. The size entry is marked missing in some rows and otherwise reads once, few, many or a size class.

clone size: NA; V gene: TRBV11-1; D gene: TRBD1; J gene: TRBJ2-5; CDR3 protein: CASSLGDRGRETQYF; CDR3 DNA: TGTGCCAGCAGCTTAGGGGACAGGGGGCGAGAGACCCAGTACTTC
clone size: NA; V gene: TRBV7-9; D gene: TRBD1; J gene: TRBJ1-1; CDR3 protein: CASSVSGDREFAEAFF; CDR3 DNA: TGTGCCAGCAGCGTAAGCGGGGACAGGGAATTTGCTGAAGCTTTCTTT
clone size: NA; V gene: TRBV6-5; D gene: NA; J gene: TRBJ2-3; CDR3 protein: CASSGGPYDTQYF; CDR3 DNA: TGTGCCAGCAGTGGAGGGCCTTATGATACGCAGTATTTT
clone size: NA; V gene: TRBV5-5; D gene: NA; J gene: TRBJ1-5; CDR3 protein: CASSLAGNSNQPQHF; CDR3 DNA: TGTGCCAGCAGCTTGGCCGGGAATAGCAATCAGCCCCAGCATTTT
clone size: once; V gene: TRBV5-6; D gene: TRBD1; J gene: TRBJ2-3; CDR3 protein: CASSWGDRGPDTQYF; CDR3 DNA: TGTGCCAGCAGCTGGGGGGACAGGGGCCCAGATACGCAGTATTTT
clone size: NA; V gene: TRBV9; D gene: NA; J gene: TRBJ2-5; CDR3 protein: CASSPPGGPFQETQYF; CDR3 DNA: TGTGCCAGCAGCCCCCCTGGCGGGCCCTTCCAAGAGACCCAGTACTTC
clone size: NA; V gene: TRBV6-5; D gene: TRBD1; J gene: TRBJ1-2; CDR3 protein: CASGTGLNYGYTF; CDR3 DNA: TGTGCCAGCGGGACAGGTCTTAACTATGGCTACACCTTC
clone size: NA; V gene: TRBV4-3; D gene: TRBD1; J gene: TRBJ2-2; CDR3 protein: CASSQDRGRVAGELFF; CDR3 DNA: TGCGCCAGCAGCCAAGACAGGGGGCGCGTGGCCGGGGAGCTGTTTTTT
clone size: NA; V gene: TRBV18; D gene: TRBD1; J gene: TRBJ1-1; CDR3 protein: CASSPYGTGGYTEAFF; CDR3 DNA: TGTGCCAGCTCACCATACGGGACAGGGGGGTACACTGAAGCTTTCTTT
clone size: NA; V gene: TRBV5-8; D gene: NA; J gene: TRBJ2-7; CDR3 protein: CASSLGGLLYEQYF; CDR3 DNA: TGTGCCAGCAGCTTGGGAGGCTTGCTCTACGAGCAGTACTTC
clone size: NA; V gene: TRBV2; D gene: TRBD1; J gene: TRBJ1-5; CDR3 protein: CATQGVDRGNQPQHF; CDR3 DNA: TGTGCCACCCAAGGTGTAGACAGGGGTAATCAGCCCCAGCATTTT
clone size: once; V gene: TRBV6-6; D gene: NA; J gene: TRBJ2-7; CDR3 protein: CASSYVLNDEQYF; CDR3 DNA: TGTGCCAGCAGTTACGTTCTAAACGACGAGCAGTACTTC
clone size: once; V gene: TRBV11-2; D gene: TRBD2; J gene: TRBJ2-5; CDR3 protein: CASSLGTSGGPYQETQYF; CDR3 DNA: TGTGCCAGCAGCTTAGGGACTAGCGGGGGTCCGTACCAAGAGACCCAGTACTTC
clone size: NA; V gene: TRBV6-6; D gene: NA; J gene: TRBJ2-2; CDR3 protein: CASSYSKPGELFF; CDR3 DNA: TGTGCCAGCAGTTACTCGAAGCCAGGGGAGCTGTTTTTT
clone size: NA; V gene: TRBV2; D gene: TRBD1; J gene: TRBJ1-2; CDR3 protein: CASLLTGRINGYTF; CDR3 DNA: TGTGCCAGCCTTTTGACAGGGAGAATAAATGGCTACACCTTC
clone size: few; V gene: TRBV5-4; D gene: NA; J gene: TRBJ1-2; CDR3 protein: CASSLEVGGDYGYTF; CDR3 DNA: TGTGCCAGCAGCTTGGAAGTCGGGGGAGACTATGGCTACACCTTC
clone size: NA; V gene: TRBV29-1; D gene: NA; J gene: TRBJ1-2; CDR3 protein: CSVPGGGYTF; CDR3 DNA: TGCAGCGTGCCCGGCGGTGGCTACACCTTC
clone size: NA; V gene: TRBV14; D gene: NA; J gene: TRBJ2-3; CDR3 protein: CASSQEGEGQLTDTQYF; CDR3 DNA: TGTGCCAGCAGCCAAGAGGGAGAGGGACAACTCACAGATACGCAGTATTTT
clone size: NA; V gene: TRBV13; D gene: NA; J gene: TRBJ2-5; CDR3 protein: CASSLVSGGETQYF; CDR3 DNA: TGTGCCAGCAGCTTAGTTAGTGGTGGAGAGACCCAGTACTTC
clone size: NA; V gene: TRBV11-1; D gene: NA; J gene: TRBJ2-1; CDR3 protein: CASSLGATGGRFQFF; CDR3 DNA: TGTGCCAGCAGCTTAGGGGCGACGGGGGGCCGTTTTCAGTTCTTC
clone size: few; V gene: TRBV7-3; D gene: TRBD2; J gene: TRBJ2-3; CDR3 protein: CASSSTAGGPEDTQYF; CDR3 DNA: TGTGCCAGCAGCTCGACAGCGGGGGGGCCGGAAGATACGCAGTATTTT
clone size: NA; V gene: TRBV6-1; D gene: TRBD2; J gene: TRBJ2-7; CDR3 protein: CATRVGGGTSGEQYF; CDR3 DNA: TGTGCCACCCGGGTCGGGGGAGGGACTTCGGGGGAGCAGTACTTC
clone size: NA; V gene: TRBV5-1; D gene: NA; J gene: TRBJ2-3; CDR3 protein: CATRQEGASTDTQYF; CDR3 DNA: TGCGCCACCAGGCAAGAAGGGGCTAGCACAGATACGCAGTATTTT
clone size: NA; V gene: TRBV11-1; D gene: NA; J gene: TRBJ2-5; CDR3 protein: CASSSVQETQYF; CDR3 DNA: TGTGCCAGCAGCTCCGTCCAAGAGACCCAGTACTTC
clone size: NA; V gene: TRBV5-5; D gene: NA; J gene: TRBJ2-1; CDR3 protein: CASSWRETYNEQFF; CDR3 DNA: TGTGCCAGCAGCTGGCGGGAAACCTACAATGAGCAGTTCTTC
clone size: NA; V gene: TRBV12-5; D gene: NA; J gene: TRBJ2-7; CDR3 protein: CASGLPGTYEQYF; CDR3 DNA: TGTGCTAGTGGTTTACCGGGGACCTACGAGCAGTACTTC
clone size: NA; V gene: TRBV7-9; D gene: NA; J gene: TRBJ1-1; CDR3 protein: CASSKATEAFF; CDR3 DNA: TGTGCCAGCAGCAAAGCCACTGAAGCTTTCTTT
clone size: few; V gene: TRBV5-6; D gene: NA; J gene: TRBJ1-2; CDR3 protein: CASSLTGIGYTF; CDR3 DNA: TGTGCCAGCAGCTTGACAGGGATTGGCTACACCTTC
clone size: NA; V gene: TRBV10-3; D gene: TRBD2; J gene: TRBJ2-2; CDR3 protein: CAISVSLAGNTGELFF; CDR3 DNA: TGTGCCATCAGTGTATCACTAGCGGGGAACACCGGGGAGCTGTTTTTT
clone size: NA; V gene: TRBV5-5; D gene: NA; J gene: TRBJ2-7; CDR3 protein: CASSLAGGQRTSYEQYF; CDR3 DNA: TGTGCCAGCAGCTTGGCCGGAGGACAGCGCACATCCTACGAGCAGTACTTC
clone size: NA; V gene: TRBV6-5; D gene: NA; J gene: TRBJ1-6; CDR3 protein: CASSPARGSPLHF; CDR3 DNA: TGTGCCAGCAGCCCTGCGAGAGGGTCACCCCTCCACTTT
clone size: NA; V gene: TRBV4-3; D gene: NA; J gene: TRBJ1-2; CDR3 protein: CASSQSRTANYGYTF; CDR3 DNA: TGCGCCAGCAGCCAGTCTAGGACAGCTAACTATGGCTACACCTTC
clone size: NA; V gene: TRBV10-3; D gene: NA; J gene: TRBJ2-7; CDR3 protein: CAISEETGKRDEQYF; CDR3 DNA: TGTGCCATCAGTGAGGAAACAGGGAAGAGGGACGAGCAGTACTTC
clone size: NA; V gene: TRBV5-6; D gene: NA; J gene: TRBJ1-1; CDR3 protein: CASSLAGADEAFF; CDR3 DNA: TGTGCCAGCAGCTTGGCAGGGGCCGATGAAGCTTTCTTT
clone size: few; V gene: TRBV6-6; D gene: NA; J gene: TRBJ2-7; CDR3 protein: CASSPTRGTHEQYF; CDR3 DNA: TGTGCCAGCAGCCCTACTAGAGGAACCCACGAGCAGTACTTC
clone size: NA; V gene: TRBV29-1; D gene: NA; J gene: TRBJ1-2; CDR3 protein: CSVEESSENYGYTF; CDR3 DNA: TGCAGCGTTGAAGAATCATCGGAGAACTATGGCTACACCTTC
clone size: NA; V gene: TRBV2; D gene: NA; J gene: TRBJ2-2; CDR3 protein: CASSAPSVDTGELFF; CDR3 DNA: TGTGCCAGCAGTGCCCCTAGCGTAGACACCGGGGAGCTGTTTTTT
clone size: few; V gene: TRBV4-1; D gene: NA; J gene: TRBJ1-2; CDR3 protein: CASSQDPKGRAYGYTF; CDR3 DNA: TGCGCCAGCAGCCAAGATCCGAAGGGGCGCGCCTATGGCTACACCTTC
clone size: NA; V gene: TRBV9; D gene: NA; J gene: TRBJ2-3; CDR3 protein: CASTTSGVLTDTQYF; CDR3 DNA: TGTGCCAGCACCACCTCCGGGGTCCTCACAGATACGCAGTATTTT
clone size: NA; V gene: TRBV19; D gene: TRBD1; J gene: TRBJ1-5; CDR3 protein: CASSRGQGEVQPQHF; CDR3 DNA: TGTGCCAGTAGCAGAGGACAGGGAGAGGTGCAGCCCCAGCATTTT
clone size: once; V gene: TRBV7-8; D gene: NA; J gene: TRBJ2-3; CDR3 protein: CASSTQPKTDTQYF; CDR3 DNA: TGTGCCAGCAGCACACAGCCCAAAACAGATACGCAGTATTTT
clone size: few; V gene: TRBV27; D gene: NA; J gene: TRBJ1-1; CDR3 protein: CASSLTGQLLMNTEAFF; CDR3 DNA: TGTGCCAGCAGTTTAACGGGACAACTTCTCATGAACACTGAAGCTTTCTTT
clone size: NA; V gene: TRBV9; D gene: NA; J gene: TRBJ2-7; CDR3 protein: CASSDTGYEQYF; CDR3 DNA: TGTGCCAGCAGCGATACGGGGTACGAGCAGTACTTC
clone size: NA; V gene: TRBV6-5; D gene: NA; J gene: TRBJ1-2; CDR3 protein: CASSYSGSNGYTF; CDR3 DNA: TGTGCCAGCAGTTACTCTGGCAGTAATGGCTACACCTTC
clone size: NA; V gene: TRBV7-8; D gene: NA; J gene: TRBJ1-2; CDR3 protein: CASSLGVTSNYGYTF; CDR3 DNA: TGTGCCAGCAGCTTAGGGGTGACAAGCAACTATGGCTACACCTTC
clone size: NA; V gene: TRBV9; D gene: NA; J gene: TRBJ1-1; CDR3 protein: CASSVGTSLEGNTEAFF; CDR3 DNA: TGTGCCAGCAGCGTAGGGACATCCTTGGAAGGGAACACTGAAGCTTTCTTT
clone size: NA; V gene: TRBV19; D gene: TRBD2; J gene: TRBJ2-1; CDR3 protein: CASTNLAGVSSYNEQFF; CDR3 DNA: TGTGCCAGTACCAACTTAGCGGGGGTAAGCTCCTACAATGAGCAGTTCTTC
clone size: NA; V gene: TRBV4-3; D gene: NA; J gene: TRBJ1-2; CDR3 protein: CASSQDQSVNYGYTF; CDR3 DNA: TGCGCCAGCAGCCAAGATCAAAGCGTTAACTATGGCTACACCTTC
clone size: NA; V gene: TRBV5-1; D gene: NA; J gene: TRBJ2-1; CDR3 protein: CASSFELQTGNEQFF; CDR3 DNA: TGCGCCAGCAGCTTTGAACTTCAAACAGGGAATGAGCAGTTCTTC